This paragraph reports one TCR beta chain. Primers used for first-strand cDNA, a TRAV- and TRBV-specific set, covered both alpha and beta chains. The authors amplified TCRs for around 20 PCR cycles with a constant-region primer and a V-primer adapter. TCRdb re-called the reads through MiXCR, storing one row per CDR3 protein. The data show roughly 60,000 distinct CDR3 sequences, 25% seen once. Specified time point: before trial treatment. The data were taken from a study of low-dose radiotherapy and immunotherapy resistance in tumors. Germline CDR1 and CDR2: MNHEY and SVGEGT. The CDR3 is 14 amino acids. Trimming cost V 2 bases and J 4 bases; bases outside gene matches: 2.

The J gene is TRBJ1-1, the V gene TRBV6-2 or TRBV6-3; 9 bases align to TRBD1. The source material was PBMCs, sampled before treatment. This TCR was recovered from a male donor with prostate cancer. CDR3 coding DNA: TGTGCCAGCAGTTACACAGGGGGCCGCACTGAAGCTTTCTTT. It translates to CASSYTGGRTEAFF.